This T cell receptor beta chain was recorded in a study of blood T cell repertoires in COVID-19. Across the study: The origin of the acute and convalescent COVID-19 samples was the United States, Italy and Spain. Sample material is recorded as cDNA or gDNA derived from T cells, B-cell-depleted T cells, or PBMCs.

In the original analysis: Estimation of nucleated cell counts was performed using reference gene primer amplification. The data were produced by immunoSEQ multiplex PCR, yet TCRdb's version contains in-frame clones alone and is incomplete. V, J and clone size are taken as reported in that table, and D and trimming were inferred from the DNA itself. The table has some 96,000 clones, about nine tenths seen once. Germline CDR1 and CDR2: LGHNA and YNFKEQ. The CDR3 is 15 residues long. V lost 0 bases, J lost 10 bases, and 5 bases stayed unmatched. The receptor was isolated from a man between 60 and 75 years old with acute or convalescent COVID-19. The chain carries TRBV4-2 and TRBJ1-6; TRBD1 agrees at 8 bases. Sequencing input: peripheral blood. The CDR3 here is CASSQDRTGRSPLHF. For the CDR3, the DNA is TGTGCCAGCAGCCAAGATCGGACAGGGAGATCACCCCTCCACTTT.